These 29 T cell receptor beta chains share one sample of origin, sequenced in a study of cytomegalovirus exposure and HLA in healthy donors. Profiled with immunoSEQ multiplex PCR; TCRdb holds only in-frame clones, not every one. The profile shows about 89,000 clones, about four fifths of them singletons. Sequences were obtained from PBMCs. These receptors came from a woman between 18 and 29 years old in good health and CMV-seropositive.

The count of this clone is one. This chain links TRBV12-5 with TRBJ1-2; 12 nucleotides agree with TRBD1. The germline V gene has CDR1 LGHNT and CDR2 FRNRAP. Trimming took 6 bases from V and 3 from J; bases not matched to a gene: 5. The length of the CDR3 is 15 residues. CDR3 residues: CASGGDRGPDYGYTF. CDR3 nucleotides: TGTGCTAGTGGGGGGGACAGGGGGCCTGACTATGGCTACACCTTC.

V usage is TRBV28 and J usage is TRBJ1-2; 11 nucleotides line up with TRBD1. The CDR3 runs to 13 residues. Germline V gene sequence: CDR1 MDHEN, CDR2 SYDVKM. V trimming: 8 bases; J trimming: 4 bases; junction bases outside the gene matches: 3. CDR3 bases: TGTGCCAGCCGGACAGGGGGCGGCTATGGCTACACCTTC. It yields the protein CASRTGGGYGYTF.

The rearrangement links TRBV29-1 to TRBJ2-1; 8 positions agree with TRBD1. Losses at the gene ends were 6 bases for V and 5 bases for J; bases not matched to a gene: 9. Germline V gives CDR1 SQVTM, CDR2 ANQGSEA. The CDR3 sequence is 14 residues long. The CDR3 nucleotides are TGCAGCGTCGAGGGGGGACAGGTAAACAATGAGCAGTTCTTC. Translating gives CSVEGGQVNNEQFF.

The chain joins TRBV6-5 to TRBJ2-7; D might be TRBD2 (6 bases). Germline-derived CDR1 and CDR2 are MNHEY and SVGAGI. CDR3 size: 15 residues. The V end lost 2 bases, the J end lost 1 base, and 12 bases lay between the germline ends. The CDR3 region has the DNA TGTGCCAGCAGTTACGACGGCGGGGAGTCCTACGAGCAGTACTTC. This translates into CASSYDGGESYEQYF.

CDR3 in DNA: TGTGCCAGCAGCCAAGTTCCTAGCGGGGCCATCGTAAGCTCCTACAATGAGCAGTTCTTC. It is translated as CASSQVPSGAIVSSYNEQFF. V gene TRBV4-2 combines with J gene TRBJ2-1, with 9 bases lining up with TRBD2. V was pared by 1 base and J by 0 bases, with 13 bases of the junction left unmatched. The CDR3 contains 20 residues. The germline V gene encodes CDR1 LGHNA and CDR2 YNFKEQ.

The V gene is TRBV27, the J gene TRBJ2-5, with D tentatively TRBD2 (6 bases). There are 13 residues in the CDR3. Trimming pared 4 bases from V and 3 bases from J, leaving 9 bases between. CDR1 and CDR2 (germline): MNHEY, SMNVEV (reference sequence). The CDR3 sequence: CASSWGGEETQYF. The CDR3 bases are TGTGCCAGCAGTTGGGGCGGGGAAGAGACCCAGTACTTC.

This rearrangement joins TRBV27 to TRBJ2-7; 8 bases line up with TRBD1. This CDR3 region has 13 residues. Trimming removed 5 bases from V and 6 bases from J; junction bases left unmatched: 6. The germline gives CDR1 MNHEY, CDR2 SMNVEV (reference sequence). CDR3 residues: CASSQGQGSEQYF. The CDR3 DNA is TGTGCCAGCAGTCAAGGACAGGGTTCCGAGCAGTACTTC.

The chain carries TRBV5-1 and TRBJ2-2, with D possibly being TRBD2 (5 bases). This CDR3 has 14 amino acids. Germline CDR1 SGHRS, CDR2 YFSETQ. The ends were cut back, 2 bases at V and 5 bases at J, with 10 bases in the middle. CDR3 amino acids: CASSFFGETGELFF. CDR3 DNA: TGCGCCAGCAGCTTTTTTGGGGAGACCGGGGAGCTGTTTTTT.

The CDR3 sequence: CASSLGGSSGANVLTF. CDR3 DNA sequence: TGTGCCAGCAGCTTGGGGGGCAGCTCTGGGGCCAACGTCCTGACTTTC. The gene calls are TRBV5-4 and TRBJ2-6; D may be TRBD1 (5 bases). Germline values: CDR1 SGHNT, CDR2 YYREEE (reference sequence). Trimming stripped 0 bases from V and 0 bases from J, with 7 bases between. The CDR3 runs to 16 residues.

The chain is built from TRBV7-7 and TRBJ2-7; D unresolved. The CDR3 sequence is 15 residues long. The germline V gene encodes CDR1 SSHAT and CDR2 FNYEAQ (reference sequence). V shed 3 bases and J shed 5 bases, with 17 bases lying between them. CDR3 loop: CASSLSPDFSHEQYF. CDR3 sequence (DNA): TGTGCCAGCAGCTTGTCCCCAGACTTTTCCCACGAGCAGTACTTC.

The chain is built from TRBV5-1 and TRBJ1-1; 7 bases are shared with TRBD1. Germline values: CDR1 SGHRS, CDR2 YFSETQ. The trim removed 3 bases at V and 4 bases at J, leaving 15 bases unmatched. This CDR3 has 17 amino acids. CDR3 coding DNA: TGCGCCAGCAGCTCCCAGTGGGCAAAAACAGGGGCCACTGAAGCTTTCTTT. As protein: CASSSQWAKTGATEAFF.

This chain links TRBV4-1 with TRBJ2-7; no clear D gene. V was trimmed by 1 base and J by 0 bases, leaving 10 bases between them. In germline, CDR1 is MGHRA, CDR2 YSYEKL. CDR3 length: 15 residues. The CDR3, as DNA: TGCGCCAGCAGCCAAGCCTCCTTTAGCTCCTACGAGCAGTACTTC. Amino acids: CASSQASFSSYEQYF.

This chain's CDR3 is CASSEANEGWQPQHF. CDR3 nucleotide sequence: TGTGCCAGCAGTGAAGCGAATGAGGGCTGGCAGCCCCAGCATTTT. The chain links TRBV6-1 to TRBJ1-5; no definite D call. This CDR3 has 15 residues. With 0 bases removed from V and 7 bases from J, the gap between germline ends came to 13 bases. Germline V gene data show CDR1 as MNHNS and CDR2 as SASEGT.

The chain has TRBV7-9 and TRBJ1-2; D is undetermined. The CDR3 length is 15 residues. The germline V gene has CDR1 SEHNR and CDR2 FQNEAQ (reference sequence). Trimming left V 0 bases short and J 6 bases short, with 14 bases between. CDR3 sequence (DNA): TGTGCCAGCAGCTTAGCACCCACCTGGCCAGATGGCTACACCTTC. Translation: CASSLAPTWPDGYTF.

The chain uses TRBV27 and TRBJ1-2, with D possibly being TRBD1 (6 bases). The germline gives CDR1 MNHEY, CDR2 SMNVEV (reference sequence). CDR3 length: 17 amino acids. V lost 8 bases, J lost 8 bases, and 30 bases lay in between. CDR3 sequence reads: CASSPEYRDMNVRGYTF. CDR3 nucleotides: TGTGCCAGCTCCCCGGAGTACCGGGACATGAACGTGAGGGGCTACACCTTC.

The V and J genes are TRBV4-3 and TRBJ2-7; TRBD1 might be the D (6 bases). V was shortened by 3 bases and J by 3 bases, with 12 bases between the two germline ends. This CDR3 has 14 amino acids. Looked up from germline, CDR1 is LGHNA and CDR2 is YSLEER. CDR3 sequence: CASSQGRQDYEQYF. CDR3 nucleotide sequence: TGCGCCAGCAGCCAGGGTCGACAGGACTACGAGCAGTACTTC.

This chain links TRBV28 with TRBJ1-2, with TRBD1 as a possible D gene (6 bases). Per germline, CDR1 MDHEN and CDR2 SYDVKM. The V and J ends lost 6 bases and 4 bases respectively, with 9 bases between them. This CDR3 comprises 12 residues. The CDR3 DNA is TGTGCCAGCAGGACAGGTTCCTATGGCTACACCTTC. Translating gives CASRTGSYGYTF.

The rearrangement uses TRBV30 and TRBJ1-2; 8 positions match TRBD1. The J segment lost 6 bases and the V segment lost 4 bases, leaving 7 bases of the junction unmatched. The length of the CDR3 is 13 residues. Germline assignment: CDR1 GTSNPN and CDR2 SVGIG (reference sequence). Written as DNA, the CDR3 is TGTGCCTGGAAAGCTCAGGGGGCGCATGGCTACACCTTC. It codes for CAWKAQGAHGYTF.

The V call is TRBV21-1, the J call TRBJ2-7; the table gives TRBD1 as D, unverified against the DNA. TRBV21-1 is a known pseudogene. The length of the CDR3 is 20 residues. The CDR3 DNA reads as TGTGCCAGCAGCCCCCGGGCTGGACAGCGACCGAGCAGCCCGATCTACGAGCAGTACTTC. Its translation is CASSPRAGQRPSSPIYEQYF.

The chain combines TRBV6-5 with TRBJ1-2, with a tentative D call TRBD1 (5 bases). The germline V gene has CDR1 MNHEY and CDR2 SVGAGI. CDR3 length equals 14 residues. The V end was cut by 3 bases, the J end by 4 bases, with 12 bases between. CDR3 loop: CASSYTDSTYGYTF. For the CDR3, the DNA is TGTGCCAGCAGTTATACCGACAGCACCTATGGCTACACCTTC.

The chain combines TRBV6-5 with TRBJ2-1; TRBD2 aligns across 12 bases. CDR3 length: 16 amino acids. CDR1 MNHEY and CDR2 SVGAGI come from the germline V gene. J lost 9 bases, V lost 0 bases, and 6 bases had no gene match. CDR3 DNA sequence: TGTGCCAGCAGTTACTCGATGACTAGCGGGGGAGGTGAGCAGTTCTTC. Translating it yields CASSYSMTSGGGEQFF.

This clone came up once. The chain couples TRBV7-7 to TRBJ2-2, with TRBD2 as a possible D gene (5 bases). The CDR3 totals 14 residues. Germline CDR1 is SSHAT and CDR2 is FNYEAQ (reference sequence). The V gene lost 1 base and the J gene lost 4 bases, with 7 bases spanning the gap. In DNA form, the CDR3 reads TGTGCCAGCAGCTTAGTAGGAGGCACCGGGGAGCTGTTTTTT. Amino acid sequence: CASSLVGGTGELFF.

The genes are TRBV7-2 and TRBJ1-1, with TRBD1 as a possible D gene (6 bases). V shed 1 base and J shed 3 bases, with 15 bases lying between them. Germline V gene sequence: CDR1 SGHTA, CDR2 FQGNSA. CDR3 size: 16 residues. CDR3 bases: TGTGCCAGCAGCTTAGTAATTGGACAGCCCCACACTGAAGCTTTCTTT. Its protein is CASSLVIGQPHTEAFF. The whole variable domain, filled in from reference TRBV7-2 and TRBJ1-1, reads GAGVSQSPSNKVTEKGKDVELRCDPISGHTALYWYRQSLGQGLEFLIYFQGNSAPDKSGLPSDRFSAERTGGSVSTLTIQRTQQEDSAVYLCASSLVIGQPHTEAFFGQGTRLTVV.

The chain couples TRBV28 to TRBJ2-7; TRBD2 aligns across 7 bases. Germline CDR1 reads MDHEN; CDR2 reads SYDVKM. V was pared by 6 bases and J by 1 base, with 6 bases of the junction left unmatched. The CDR3 has 14 residues. Written as DNA, the CDR3 is TGTGCCAGCAGGCCCCCGGGGGGTTCCTACGAGCAGTACTTC. Translating gives CASRPPGGSYEQYF.

This chain joins TRBV4-1 and TRBJ2-7; D not resolved. V was cut by 2 bases and J by 4 bases, with 6 bases left in between. The CDR3 totals 12 residues. Germline V lookup: CDR1 MGHRA, CDR2 YSYEKL. Here the CDR3 DNA reads TGCGCCAGCAGCCAAACCGGGTACGAGCAGTACTTC. Translating gives CASSQTGYEQYF.

This chain connects TRBV29-1 to TRBJ2-7; D may be TRBD1 (5 bases). Germline CDR1 is SQVTM and CDR2 is ANQGSEA. The CDR3 consists of 12 residues. Trimming left V 7 bases short and J 2 bases short, with 12 bases between. Here the CDR3 DNA reads TGCAGCGCATCTTGGGGCACCTACGAGCAGTACTTC. This gives the protein CSASWGTYEQYF.

This rearrangement joins TRBV15 to TRBJ2-1; 10 nucleotides line up with TRBD2. Trimming took 0 bases from V and 4 from J; bases not matched to a gene: 12. CDR3 size: 19 residues. Germline CDR1 is LNHNV and CDR2 is YYDKDF (reference sequence). CDR3 sequence (DNA): TGTGCCACCAGCAGAGAATTAAAGCGGGGGGGCCTCCTTTACAATGAGCAGTTCTTC. Translation gives CATSRELKRGGLLYNEQFF.

The genes are TRBV7-6 and TRBJ1-3; D call uncertain. This CDR3 has 15 amino acids. The germline gives CDR1 SGHVS, CDR2 FNYEAQ. V lost 1 base to trimming and J lost 0 bases, with 7 bases between them. The CDR3 sequence is CASSLGPDSGNTIYF. CDR3 nucleotide sequence: TGTGCCAGCAGCTTAGGGCCTGACTCTGGAAACACCATATATTTT. The variable domain in full, completed from reference TRBV7-6 and TRBJ1-3, reads GAGVSQSPRYKVTKRGQDVALRCDPISGHVSLYWYRQALGQGPEFLTYFNYEAQQDKSGLPNDRFSAERPEGSISTLTIQRTEQRDSAMYRCASSLGPDSGNTIYFGEGSWLTVV.

J is TRBJ2-3 and V is TRBV4-1; TRBD2 agrees at 9 bases. Losses at the gene ends were 4 bases for V and 3 bases for J; bases not matched to a gene: 5. This CDR3 is built from 15 residues. Germline CDR1 is MGHRA and CDR2 is YSYEKL. Here the CDR3 DNA reads TGCGCCAGCAGCCTATTAGCGGGGGCTACAGATACGCAGTATTTT. It translates to CASSLLAGATDTQYF.